This T cell receptor beta chain came from a study of blood T cell repertoires in COVID-19. Study context: Sites across the United States, Italy and Spain contributed samples from acute and convalescent COVID-19. T cells, B-cell-depleted T cells, or PBMCs supplied cDNA or gDNA.

Authors' processing steps: For nucleated cells, counts were estimated from reference gene primer amplification. Clones were read by immunoSEQ multiplex PCR, and TCRdb kept only the in-frame ones, dropping some. Clone size and V and J calls were adopted from that table, with D and trimming inferred from the DNA. The sample lists under 250,000 clones; around 80% were seen once. This clone was seen only a few times. The CDR3 is 14 amino acids. Trimming took off 3 bases at V and 4 bases at J, with 12 bases between the two ends. The germline V gene encodes CDR1 SGHVS and CDR2 FQNEAQ. V usage is TRBV7-8 and J usage is TRBJ1-1, with D possibly being TRBD1 (5 bases). The TCR was taken from a man in his forties with acute or convalescent COVID-19. The sample taken for sequencing was peripheral blood. The CDR3 nucleotides are TGTGCCAGCAGCTTCAGGAAGGGGCCCACTGAAGCTTTCTTT. This encodes CASSFRKGPTEAFF.